Listed here are 20 T cell receptor beta chains from one sample, sequenced in a study of vaccination and CD4 T cells after COVID-19. Stated treatment: roughly 10-day PBMC culture with coronavirus spike peptide pools or control peptides (ViraFEST assay). Cultured CD4+ T cell DNA underwent sequencing with the Oncomine TCR Beta short-read assay. TCRdb reprocessed the PCR reads via MiXCR and lists one record per CDR3 protein. This table holds some 13,000 distinct CDR3 sequences, approximately 64% found once. Their target antigens are unknown. The sample was CD4+ T cells from blood, cultured in vitro, taken before SARS-CoV-2 vaccination. These receptors all come from a human donor who had recovered from COVID-19.

The chain recombines TRBV7-8 with TRBJ1-6, with D tentatively TRBD1 (6 bases). Germline V gene data show CDR1 as SGHVS and CDR2 as FQNEAQ. V lost 0 bases and J lost 9, with 21 bases in between. The CDR3 consists of 18 residues. CDR3 protein: CASSLAPGTKPGASPLHF. The CDR3 bases are TGTGCCAGCAGCTTAGCCCCAGGGACCAAGCCAGGGGCTTCACCCCTCCACTTT.

For this clonotype: The limits of the CDR3 on the DNA are not certain, so only TCRdb's listed CDR3 is given. CDR3 in amino acids: CASILGQGLNTEAFF. V is TRBV6-1 and J is TRBJ1-1; the table assigns TRBD1, which was not confirmed against the DNA. The CDR3 has 15 residues if both end residues are counted. CDR1 and CDR2 from the germline V gene are MNHNS and SASEGT.

The genes are TRBV12-3 or TRBV12-4 and TRBJ1-1; D possibly corresponds to TRBD1 (5 bases). The V end lost 6 bases, the J end lost 9 bases, and 14 bases lay between the germline ends. CDR3 length: 12 amino acids. The CDR3 loop reads CASSTATVKAFF. Here the CDR3 DNA reads TGTGCCAGCAGCACAGCGACAGTTAAAGCTTTCTTT.

This chain uses TRBV7-9 with TRBJ1-6; tentative D call: TRBD1 (5 bases). The CDR3 extends over 14 amino acids. Germline V gene sequence: CDR1 SEHNR, CDR2 FQNEAQ (reference sequence). Trimming took off 5 bases at V and 10 bases at J, with 15 bases between the two ends. The CDR3 protein is CASSSPGGDSPLHF. The CDR3, as DNA: TGTGCCAGCAGCAGCCCTGGGGGGGACTCACCCCTCCACTTT.

The chain couples TRBV19 to TRBJ2-6, with D unclear. This CDR3 has 13 amino acids. CDR1 is LNHDA and CDR2 is SQIVND in the germline V gene (reference sequence). Between the trimmed V and J ends, which lost 9 bases and 4 bases, there was a span of 10 bases. Here the CDR3 reads CASVGEGANVLTF. The CDR3 nucleotides read TGTGCCAGCGTTGGCGAGGGGGCCAACGTCCTGACTTTC.

The chain carries TRBV20-1 and TRBJ2-6, with a possible D match to TRBD1 (5 bases). V was trimmed by 3 bases and J by 0 bases, leaving 9 bases between them. The CDR3 has 15 residues. Germline CDR1 DFQATT, CDR2 SNEGSKA (reference sequence). CDR3 amino acids: CSARQGSSGANVLTF. Written as DNA, the CDR3 is TGCAGTGCTAGGCAGGGTAGCTCTGGGGCCAACGTCCTGACTTTC.

By proportion, this clonotype is medium-sized. This chain joins TRBV27 and TRBJ1-5; tentative D call: TRBD1 (5 bases). V was cut by 3 bases and J by 4 bases, with 7 bases left in between. Germline V gene lookup returns CDR1 MNHEY and CDR2 SMNVEV (reference sequence). The CDR3 has 13 residues. CDR3 DNA sequence: TGTGCCAGCAGTTTGCGGGGGAATCAGCCCCAGCATTTT. It translates to CASSLRGNQPQHF.

The chain employs TRBV2 and TRBJ1-5; D uncertain. With 8 bases removed from V and 11 bases from J, the gap between germline ends came to 22 bases. The CDR3 has 14 amino acids. CDR1 is SNHLY, CDR2 FYNNEI, per germline. CDR3 nucleotide sequence: TGTGCCAGCGGCAAGACCGACGGAGTGGTGGCCCAGCATTTT. This encodes CASGKTDGVVAQHF. The full variable domain, completed using reference TRBV2 and TRBJ1-5, is EPEVTQTPSHQVTQMGQEVILRCVPISNHLYFYWYRQILGQKVEFLVSFYNNEISEKSEIFDDQFSVERPDGSNFTLKIRSTKLEDSAMYFCASGKTDGVVAQHFGDGTRLSIL.

This clonotype appeared a few times. This chain joins TRBV7-3 and TRBJ1-2; possibly TRBD1 for D (6 bases). This CDR3 is built from 16 residues. Trimming took off 0 bases at V and 0 bases at J, with 11 bases between the two ends. The V gene's germline CDR1 is SGHTA and CDR2 FQGTGA. The CDR3 here is CASSLTGDNSNYGYTF. CDR3 bases: TGTGCCAGCAGCTTAACAGGGGACAACTCTAACTATGGCTACACCTTC. Full variable domain (missing parts from reference TRBV7-3 and TRBJ1-2): GAGVSQTPSNKVTEKGKYVELRCDPISGHTALYWYRQSLGQGPEFLIYFQGTGAADDSGLPNDRFFAVRPEGSVSTLKIQRTERGDSAVYLCASSLTGDNSNYGYTFGSGTRLTVV.

The count of this clonotype is one. One junction end does not reproduce the germline sequence, and a read error may be involved. V gene TRBV28 combines with J gene TRBJ1-5; no reliable D call. In germline, CDR1 is MDHEN, CDR2 SYDVKM. This CDR3 comprises 12 residues. The CDR3 nucleotides are TGTGCCAGCAGGAATAGCAATCAGCCGCAGCATTTT. Translation: CASRNSNQPQHF.

The chain employs TRBV20-1 and TRBJ1-1; possibly TRBD1 for D (5 bases). The germline V and J ends were trimmed by 3 bases and 1 base, with 9 bases remaining between them. Per the germline V gene, CDR1 is DFQATT and CDR2 is SNEGSKA (reference sequence). This CDR3 comprises 13 residues. The CDR3 loop is CSASGARNTEAFF. The CDR3 DNA reads as TGCAGTGCTAGTGGGGCGAGGAACACTGAAGCTTTCTTT.

V is TRBV6-1 and J is TRBJ1-2; tentative D call: TRBD1 (6 bases). Looked up from germline, CDR1 is MNHNS and CDR2 is SASEGT. CDR3 length equals 12 residues. Trimming left V 5 bases short and J 5 bases short, with 9 bases between. CDR3 loop: CASSQDSYGYTF. The CDR3 DNA sequence: TGTGCCAGCAGTCAGGACAGTTATGGCTACACCTTC.

The V and J genes are TRBV2 and TRBJ1-2; no clear D. The CDR3 has 14 residues. The V end was cut by 6 bases, the J end by 0 bases, with 11 bases between. CDR1 and CDR2 (germline): SNHLY, FYNNEI. The CDR3 spells CASSTDGANYGYTF. CDR3 coding DNA: TGTGCCAGCAGCACGGACGGAGCTAACTATGGCTACACCTTC.

A few counts support this clonotype. The chain uses TRBV10-3 and TRBJ2-1; 8 nucleotides align to TRBD2. CDR1 is ENHRY, CDR2 SYGVKD, per germline. V was clipped by 11 bases and J by 0 bases; unmatched bases: 6. The CDR3 is made up of 14 amino acids. The chain's CDR3 is CAASGGSSYNEQFF. The DNA for the CDR3 is TGTGCCGCCAGCGGGGGAAGCTCCTACAATGAGCAGTTCTTC.

The chain has TRBV7-2 and TRBJ2-1, with TRBD2 identical over 7 bases. After removal of 7 bases from V and 2 bases from J, the junction contained 2 bases not matched to a gene. The CDR3 is 13 amino acids. Germline assignment: CDR1 SGHTA and CDR2 FQGNSA. The CDR3 region is CASTGLAYNEQFF. CDR3 coding DNA: TGTGCCAGCACCGGACTAGCCTACAATGAGCAGTTCTTC.

This rearrangement joins TRBV19 to TRBJ2-5; TRBD2 matches at 8 bases. Losses at the gene ends were 3 bases for V and 4 bases for J; bases not matched to a gene: 7. Germline V gene data show CDR1 as LNHDA and CDR2 as SQIVND (reference sequence). The length of the CDR3 is 15 residues. The DNA for the CDR3 is TGTGCCAGTAGTATTTCGGGGGGGCCGTCAGAGACCCAGTACTTC. Protein product: CASSISGGPSETQYF. The variable domain in full, completed from reference TRBV19 and TRBJ2-5, reads DGGITQSPKYLFRKEGQNVTLSCEQNLNHDAMYWYRQDPGQGLRLIYYSQIVNDFQKGDIAEGYSVSREKKESFPLTVTSAQKNPTAFYLCASSISGGPSETQYFGPGTRLLVL.

The chain joins TRBV10-3 to TRBJ2-7; D might be TRBD2 (6 bases). V dropped 4 bases and J dropped 2 bases, with 12 bases sitting between them. The CDR3 consists of 14 residues. The germline CDR1 and CDR2 sequences are ENHRY and SYGVKD. CDR3 DNA: TGTGCCATCAGTGTCGGGAGTGGCGCCTACGAGCAGTACTTC. It specifies CAISVGSGAYEQYF.

This clonotype showed up just once. The rearrangement links TRBV7-2 to TRBJ2-4; 9 nucleotides match TRBD1. This CDR3 region has 14 residues. The V and J ends lost 4 bases and 6 bases, in that order; junction bases with no gene match: 4. Germline loops: CDR1 SGHTA, CDR2 FQGNSA. The CDR3 loop is CASSSGQGGNIQYF. DNA of the CDR3: TGTGCCAGCAGCTCGGGACAGGGAGGAAACATTCAGTACTTC.

V usage is TRBV6-2 or TRBV6-3 and J usage is TRBJ1-5; 7 bases match TRBD1. The germline gives CDR1 MNHEY, CDR2 SVGEGT. The CDR3 covers 17 residues. The V and J ends lost 2 bases and 6 bases, in that order; junction bases with no gene match: 13. DNA for the CDR3: TGTGCCAGCAGTTACACGGTGGAGGGGGCCGATATTCAGCCCCAGCATTTT. Protein product: CASSYTVEGADIQPQHF.

This clonotype was counted only a few times. V usage is TRBV21-1 and J usage is TRBJ1-5; TRBD1, the table's D call, lacks a check against the DNA. TRBV21-1 is a recognized pseudogene. The CDR3 extends over 18 amino acids. The CDR3 coding sequence is TGTGCCAGCAGCAGGGACAGGGAAGAGTTAGTAGGCAATCAGCCCCAGCATTTT. Residues: CASSRDREELVGNQPQHF.